This paragraph reports one T cell receptor beta chain. CDR3 size: 16 residues. Germline V gene lookup returns CDR1 GTSNPN and CDR2 SVGIG (reference sequence). The junction had 7 bases not matched to a gene; V was cut back by 2 bases and J by 2 bases. The sample belongs to a study of blood T cell repertoires in COVID-19. Per the original data handling: Nucleated cell counts were estimated from reference gene primer amplification. Only in-frame clones appear in the TCRdb table, and some are missing; sequencing was by immunoSEQ multiplex PCR. V, J and clone size are taken as reported in that table, and D and trimming were inferred from the DNA itself. The profile shows about 310,000 clones, roughly 89% of them singletons.

Sample: PBMCs or T cells enriched from blood (not recorded which). The rearrangement links TRBV30 to TRBJ2-2; 8 bases are shared with TRBD1. The source of this sequence is a man aged 60-69 years who had recovered from COVID-19. The CDR3 nucleotides are TGTGCCTGGAGTAAGCGGACAGGGCTCAACACCGGGGAGCTGTTTTTT. It yields the protein CAWSKRTGLNTGELFF.